The clone carrying this TCR beta chain occurred many times. The data were obtained in a study of metastatic and nonmetastatic thyroid tumors. Germline V gene data show CDR1 as PRHDT and CDR2 as FYEKMQ (reference sequence). The CDR3 runs 15 residues. Trimming took 2 bases from V and 4 from J, leaving 14 bases between them. TCRdb re-analyzed the PCR reads using MiXCR. Here the sample spans 20,000 to 25,000 clones, roughly 18% being singletons. Before thyroid surgery, none of the patients had received any treatment. Sequences were obtained from adjacent normal tissue. This receptor was taken from a male donor with papillary thyroid cancer or a benign thyroid nodule (not recorded which). Some clones in this sample may be carry-over from other donors' samples. This chain joins TRBV13 and TRBJ1-2, with a weak D call TRBD1 (5 bases). This CDR3 reads CASSLREGASYGYTF. In DNA, the CDR3 is TGTGCCAGCAGCTTAAGGGAAGGGGCAAGCTATGGCTACACCTTC.